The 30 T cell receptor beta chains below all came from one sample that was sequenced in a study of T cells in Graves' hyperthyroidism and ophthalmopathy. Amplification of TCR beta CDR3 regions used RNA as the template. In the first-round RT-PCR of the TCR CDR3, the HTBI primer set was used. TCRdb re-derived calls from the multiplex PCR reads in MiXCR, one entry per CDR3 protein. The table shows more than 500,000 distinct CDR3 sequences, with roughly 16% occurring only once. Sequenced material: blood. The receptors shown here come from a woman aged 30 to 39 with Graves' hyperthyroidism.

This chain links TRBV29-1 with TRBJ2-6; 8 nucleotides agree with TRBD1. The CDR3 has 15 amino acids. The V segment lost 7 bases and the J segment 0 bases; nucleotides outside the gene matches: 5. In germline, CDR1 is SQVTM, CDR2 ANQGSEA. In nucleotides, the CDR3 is TGCAGCGCTAGGACAGGGAGCTCTGGGGCCAACGTCCTGACTTTC. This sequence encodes CSARTGSSGANVLTF.

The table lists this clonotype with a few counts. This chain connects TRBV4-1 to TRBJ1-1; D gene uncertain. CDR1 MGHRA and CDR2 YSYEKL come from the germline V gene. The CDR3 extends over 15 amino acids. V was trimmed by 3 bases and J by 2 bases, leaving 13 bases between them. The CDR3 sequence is CASSQGLRGNTEAFF. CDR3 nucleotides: TGCGCCAGCAGCCAGGGTTTGAGAGGAAACACTGAAGCTTTCTTT.

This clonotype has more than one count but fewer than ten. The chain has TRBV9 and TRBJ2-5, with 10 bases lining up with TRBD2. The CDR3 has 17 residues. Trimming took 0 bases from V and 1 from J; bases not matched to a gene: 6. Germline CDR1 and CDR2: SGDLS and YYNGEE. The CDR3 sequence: CASSVGVAGGSQETQYF. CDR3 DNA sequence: TGTGCCAGCAGCGTAGGAGTAGCGGGAGGCTCCCAAGAGACCCAGTACTTC. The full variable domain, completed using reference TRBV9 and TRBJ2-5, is DSGVTQTPKHLITATGQRVTLRCSPRSGDLSVYWYQQSLDQGLQFLIQYYNGEERAKGNILERFSAQQFPDLHSELNLSSLELGDSALYFCASSVGVAGGSQETQYFGPGTRLLVL.

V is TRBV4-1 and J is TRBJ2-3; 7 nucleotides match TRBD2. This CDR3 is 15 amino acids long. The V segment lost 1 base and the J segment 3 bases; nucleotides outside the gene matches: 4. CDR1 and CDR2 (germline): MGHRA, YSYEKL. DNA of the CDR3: TGCGCCAGCAGCCAAGTTGGCGGGAGAACAGATACGCAGTATTTT. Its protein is CASSQVGGRTDTQYF.

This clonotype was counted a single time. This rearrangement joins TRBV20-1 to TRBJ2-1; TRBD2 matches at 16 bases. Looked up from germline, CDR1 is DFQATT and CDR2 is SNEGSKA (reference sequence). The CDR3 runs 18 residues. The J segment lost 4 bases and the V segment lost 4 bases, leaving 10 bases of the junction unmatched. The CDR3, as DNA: TGCAGTGCTACAACCGGGACTAGCGGGAGGGCAGGGTACAATGAGCAGTTCTTC. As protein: CSATTGTSGRAGYNEQFF.

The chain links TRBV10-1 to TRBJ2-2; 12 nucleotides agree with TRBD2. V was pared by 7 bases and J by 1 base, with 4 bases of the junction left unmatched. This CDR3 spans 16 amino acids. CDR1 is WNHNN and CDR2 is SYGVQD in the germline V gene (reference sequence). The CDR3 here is CASTGLAGKNTGELFF. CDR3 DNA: TGCGCCAGCACCGGACTAGCGGGGAAGAACACCGGGGAGCTGTTTTTT.

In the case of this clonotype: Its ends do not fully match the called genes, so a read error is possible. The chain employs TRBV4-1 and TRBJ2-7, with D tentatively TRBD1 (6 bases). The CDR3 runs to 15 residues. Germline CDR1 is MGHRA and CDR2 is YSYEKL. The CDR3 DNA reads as TGCGCCAGCAGCGAACTTCGGGACACACCCTACGAGCAGTGCTTC. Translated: CASSELRDTPYEQCF.

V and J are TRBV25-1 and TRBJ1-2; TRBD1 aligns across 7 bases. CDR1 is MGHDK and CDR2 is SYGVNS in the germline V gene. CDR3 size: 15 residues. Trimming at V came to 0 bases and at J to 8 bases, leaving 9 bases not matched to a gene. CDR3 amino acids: CASSEYRDSSRGYTF. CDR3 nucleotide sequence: TGTGCCAGCAGTGAATACAGGGACAGCTCTCGGGGCTACACCTTC.

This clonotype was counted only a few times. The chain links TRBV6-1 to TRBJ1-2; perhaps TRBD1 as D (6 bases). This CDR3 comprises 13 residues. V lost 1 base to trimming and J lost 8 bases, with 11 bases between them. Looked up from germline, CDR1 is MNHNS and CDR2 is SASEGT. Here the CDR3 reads CASSEGGGAGYTF. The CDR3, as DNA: TGTGCCAGCAGTGAAGGGGGGGGCGCGGGCTACACCTTC.

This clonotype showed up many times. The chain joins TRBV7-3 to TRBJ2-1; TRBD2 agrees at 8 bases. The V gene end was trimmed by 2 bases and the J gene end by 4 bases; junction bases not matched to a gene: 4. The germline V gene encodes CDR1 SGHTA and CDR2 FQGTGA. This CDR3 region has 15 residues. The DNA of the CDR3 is TGTGCCAGCAGCTTAGATAGCGGGGCGTACAATGAGCAGTTCTTC. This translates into CASSLDSGAYNEQFF.

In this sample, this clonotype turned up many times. CDR3 sequence reads: CASSLLRTDTQYF. Here the CDR3 DNA reads TGTGCCAGCAGCTTACTTCGCACAGATACGCAGTATTTT. The chain couples TRBV11-2 to TRBJ2-3, with no clear D. Germline CDR1 SGHAT, CDR2 FQNNGV. Trimming left V 2 bases short and J 1 base short, with 4 bases between. The length of the CDR3 is 13 residues.

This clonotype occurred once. The CDR3 is CASSLGRDRGHYTF. Written as DNA, the CDR3 is TGTGCCAGCAGCTTAGGCCGGGACAGGGGTCACTACACCTTC. The gene calls are TRBV7-8 and TRBJ1-2; 10 bases match TRBD1. From germline, CDR1 is SGHVS and CDR2 FQNEAQ. This CDR3 is built from 14 residues. With 1 base clipped from V and 10 bases from J, the junction kept 6 bases outside the gene matches. The variable domain in full, completed from reference TRBV7-8 and TRBJ1-2, reads GAGVSQSPRYKVAKRGQDVALRCDPISGHVSLFWYQQALGQGPEFLTYFQNEAQLDKSGLPSDRFFAERPEGSVSTLKIQRTQQEDSAVYLCASSLGRDRGHYTFGSGTRLTVV.

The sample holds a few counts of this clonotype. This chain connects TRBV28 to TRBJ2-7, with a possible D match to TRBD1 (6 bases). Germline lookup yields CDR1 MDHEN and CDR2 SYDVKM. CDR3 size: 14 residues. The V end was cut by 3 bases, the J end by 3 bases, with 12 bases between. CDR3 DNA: TGTGCCAGCAGTTTGACAGGAAGGTTCTACGAGCAGTACTTC. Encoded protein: CASSLTGRFYEQYF.

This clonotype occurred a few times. The CDR3 DNA sequence: TGCAGTGCTAGAGAGTTAGGTACCCTGGCGGGCTACACCTTC. As protein: CSARELGTLAGYTF. The chain combines TRBV20-1 with TRBJ1-2, with D uncertain. The CDR3 runs to 14 residues. CDR1 DFQATT and CDR2 SNEGSKA come from the germline V gene (reference sequence). Trimming pared 0 bases from V and 8 bases from J, leaving 16 bases between.

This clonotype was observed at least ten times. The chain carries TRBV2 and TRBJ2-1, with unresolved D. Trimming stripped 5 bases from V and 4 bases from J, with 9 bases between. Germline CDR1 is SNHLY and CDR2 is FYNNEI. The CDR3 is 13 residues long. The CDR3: CASSTIWYNEQFF. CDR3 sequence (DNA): TGTGCCAGCAGTACAATCTGGTACAATGAGCAGTTCTTC.

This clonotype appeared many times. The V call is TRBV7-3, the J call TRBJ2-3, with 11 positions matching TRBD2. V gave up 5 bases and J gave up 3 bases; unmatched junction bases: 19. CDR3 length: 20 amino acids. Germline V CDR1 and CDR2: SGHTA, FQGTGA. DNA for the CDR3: TGTGCCAGCAGCCCACCCAACACTAGCGGGAGTCAGGTATATACAGATACGCAGTATTTT. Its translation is CASSPPNTSGSQVYTDTQYF.

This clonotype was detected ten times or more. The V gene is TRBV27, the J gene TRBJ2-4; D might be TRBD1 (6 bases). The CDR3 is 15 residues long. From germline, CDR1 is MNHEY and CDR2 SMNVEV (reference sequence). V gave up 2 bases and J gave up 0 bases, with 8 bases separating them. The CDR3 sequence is CASSLDRLAKNIQYF. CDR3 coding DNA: TGTGCCAGCAGTTTAGACAGGCTAGCCAAAAACATTCAGTACTTC.

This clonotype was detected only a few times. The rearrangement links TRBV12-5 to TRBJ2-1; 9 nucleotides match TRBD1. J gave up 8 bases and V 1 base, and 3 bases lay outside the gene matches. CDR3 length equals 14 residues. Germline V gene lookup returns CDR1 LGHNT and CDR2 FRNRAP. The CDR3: CASGLGTGVHEQFF. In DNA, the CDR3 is TGTGCTAGTGGTTTGGGGACAGGGGTCCATGAGCAGTTCTTC.

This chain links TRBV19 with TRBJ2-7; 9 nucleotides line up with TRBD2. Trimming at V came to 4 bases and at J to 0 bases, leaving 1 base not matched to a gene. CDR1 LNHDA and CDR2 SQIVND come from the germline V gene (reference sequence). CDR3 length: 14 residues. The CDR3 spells CASSTSGNSYEQYF. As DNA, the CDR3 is TGTGCCAGTAGTACTAGCGGGAACTCCTACGAGCAGTACTTC.

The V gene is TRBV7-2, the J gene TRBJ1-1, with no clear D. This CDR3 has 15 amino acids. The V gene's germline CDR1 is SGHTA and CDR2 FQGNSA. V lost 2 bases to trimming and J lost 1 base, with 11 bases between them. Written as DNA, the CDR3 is TGTGCCAGCAGCTTACTGGCAGGCCAGAACACTGAAGCTTTCTTT. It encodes CASSLLAGQNTEAFF.

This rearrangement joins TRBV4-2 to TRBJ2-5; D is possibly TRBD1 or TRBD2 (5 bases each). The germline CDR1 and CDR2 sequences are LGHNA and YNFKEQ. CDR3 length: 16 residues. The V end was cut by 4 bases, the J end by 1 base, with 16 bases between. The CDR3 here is CASSRGNSGSQETQYF. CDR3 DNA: TGTGCCAGCAGCCGCGGAAACTCAGGGAGCCAAGAGACCCAGTACTTC.

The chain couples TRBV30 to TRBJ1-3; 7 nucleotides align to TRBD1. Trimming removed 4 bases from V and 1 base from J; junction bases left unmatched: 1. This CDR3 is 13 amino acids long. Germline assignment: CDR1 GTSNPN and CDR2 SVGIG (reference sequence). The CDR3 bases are TGTGCCTGGACAGGGGGATCTGGAAACACCATATATTTT. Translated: CAWTGGSGNTIYF.

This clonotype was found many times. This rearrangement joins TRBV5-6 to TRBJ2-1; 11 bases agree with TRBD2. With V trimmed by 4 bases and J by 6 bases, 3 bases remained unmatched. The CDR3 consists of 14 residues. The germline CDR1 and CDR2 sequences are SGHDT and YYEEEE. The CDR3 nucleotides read TGTGCCAGCAGCAGGGGACTAGCGGCCAATGAGCAGTTCTTC. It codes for CASSRGLAANEQFF.

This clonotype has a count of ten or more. Here the CDR3 reads CSALGTSGLRSYNEQFF. DNA of the CDR3: TGCAGTGCTCTCGGGACTAGCGGGCTCAGGAGTTACAATGAGCAGTTCTTC. The chain has TRBV20-1 and TRBJ2-1; 12 bases line up with TRBD2. The CDR3 has 17 amino acids. Germline V gives CDR1 DFQATT, CDR2 SNEGSKA (reference sequence). V shed 5 bases and J 4 bases; nucleotides not matched to a gene: 12.

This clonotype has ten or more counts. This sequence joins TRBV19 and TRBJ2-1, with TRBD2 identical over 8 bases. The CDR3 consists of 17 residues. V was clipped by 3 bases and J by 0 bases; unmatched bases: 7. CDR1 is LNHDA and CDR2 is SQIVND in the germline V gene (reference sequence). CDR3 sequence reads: CASSIETSVSSYNEQFF. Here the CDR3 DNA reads TGTGCCAGTAGTATCGAGACTAGCGTAAGCTCCTACAATGAGCAGTTCTTC.

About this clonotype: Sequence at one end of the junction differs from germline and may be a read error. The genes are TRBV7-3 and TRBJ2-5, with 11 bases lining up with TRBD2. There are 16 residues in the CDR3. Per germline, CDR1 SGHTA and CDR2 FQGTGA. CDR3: CASSLTSGRGQETQYF. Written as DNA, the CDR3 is TGTGCCAGCAGCCTAACTAGCGGGAGAGGACAAGAGACCCAGTACTTC.

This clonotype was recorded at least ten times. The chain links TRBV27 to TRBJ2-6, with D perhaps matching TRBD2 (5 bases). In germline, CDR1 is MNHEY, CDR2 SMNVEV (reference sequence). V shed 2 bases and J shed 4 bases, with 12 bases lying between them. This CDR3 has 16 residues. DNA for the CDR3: TGTGCCAGCAGTTTACGTTGGGGAGACGGGGCCAACGTCCTGACTTTC. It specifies CASSLRWGDGANVLTF.

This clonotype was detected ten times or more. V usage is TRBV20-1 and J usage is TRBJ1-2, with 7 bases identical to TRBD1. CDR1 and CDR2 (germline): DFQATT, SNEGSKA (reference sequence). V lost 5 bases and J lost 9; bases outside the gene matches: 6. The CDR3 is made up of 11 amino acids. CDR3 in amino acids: CSALRQGRYTF. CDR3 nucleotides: TGCAGTGCTCTAAGACAGGGTCGCTACACCTTC.

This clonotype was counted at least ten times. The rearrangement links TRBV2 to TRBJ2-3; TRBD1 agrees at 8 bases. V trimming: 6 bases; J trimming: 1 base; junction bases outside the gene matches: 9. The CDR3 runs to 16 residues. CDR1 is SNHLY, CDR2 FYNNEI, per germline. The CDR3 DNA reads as TGTGCCAGCAGATACAGGGGGTTGACAGGCACAGATACGCAGTATTTT. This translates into CASRYRGLTGTDTQYF.

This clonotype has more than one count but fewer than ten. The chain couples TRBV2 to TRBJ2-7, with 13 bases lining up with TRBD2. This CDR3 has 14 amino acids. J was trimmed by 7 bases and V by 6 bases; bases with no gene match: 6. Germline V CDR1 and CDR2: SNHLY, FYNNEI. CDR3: CASRGTSGRGEQYF. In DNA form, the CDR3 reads TGTGCCAGCAGAGGAACTAGCGGGAGGGGAGAGCAGTACTTC.